This TCR beta chain was found in a study of spatial heterogeneity in lung cancer. The wider study: Across the raw uncorrected reads, a unique TCR and UMI combination was observed, on average, more than ten times.

As to time point: sample taken at primary tumor resection. Researchers sequenced whole RNA taken from tumor, nontumor lung or frozen PBMC without sorting. The donor population consisted of roughly 70 patients with untreated, early-stage non-small cell lung cancer. Each CDR3 protein gets one entry after TCRdb re-called the 5' RACE reads with MiXCR. Of around 30,000 distinct CDR3 sequences listed, roughly 8.4% are singletons. This clonotype was recorded at least ten times. Its antigen is undetermined. The CDR3 is 13 amino acids. The germline V gene encodes CDR1 MDHEN and CDR2 SYDVKM. V was shortened by 9 bases and J by 1 base, with 13 bases between the two germline ends. Overall study findings and caveats: Whereas they appeared in blood less at follow-up, ubiquitous expanded tumor TCRs appeared there more at resection.

The sequencing used PBMCs, collected at surgery. The TCR comes from a female donor with early-stage non-small cell lung cancer. The chain carries TRBV28 and TRBJ2-7, with no clear D. The CDR3 coding sequence is TGTGCCAGTAGGCTAGGGTTGTCCTACGAGCAGTACTTC. Its translation is CASRLGLSYEQYF.